The rows below give T cell receptor beta chains drawn from one sample of a study of CD8 T cells in ankylosing spondylitis. MiXCR, applied by TCRdb to the 5' RACE reads, yields one record per CDR3 protein. This sample has some 17,000 distinct CDR3 sequences, with approximately 7.6% found just once. Sequencing was done on a sample of blood. The receptors derive from a male donor with ankylosing spondylitis or in good health (not recorded which). Each CDR3 is given with its conserved first and last residue. D genes are given only for firm matches. Part of the rows lack a size; the others show once, few, many or a class for expanded clones.

DNA: TGCGCCAGCAGCTTGGTTCCAACGGGGACTGAAGCTTTCTTT; CDR3: CASSLVPTGTEAFF; V: TRBV5-1; J: TRBJ1-1; D: .; size: .
DNA: TGCAGTGCAAGACAGGGGGCGACGGTGAACACTGAAGCTTTCTTT; CDR3: CSARQGATVNTEAFF; V: TRBV20-1; J: TRBJ1-1; D: TRBD1; size: many
DNA: TGTGCCACCCCCGGGGGTATTAATGAAAAACTGTTTTTT; CDR3: CATPGGINEKLFF; V: TRBV21-1; J: TRBJ1-4; D: .; size: few
DNA: .; CDR3: CASSLDLFRGRDNEQFF; V: TRBV11-3; J: TRBJ2-1; D: .; size: .
DNA: TGCAGTGCTAGAGAGATGGGGACTAATGAAAAACTGTTTTTT; CDR3: CSAREMGTNEKLFF; V: TRBV20-1; J: TRBJ1-4; D: .; size: .
DNA: TGTGCCAGCAGTTACCGGTTTGAGCAGTTCTTC; CDR3: CASSYRFEQFF; V: TRBV7-2; J: TRBJ2-1; D: .; size: few
DNA: TGTGCCAGCAGCTTAGGGAGGGACCTCTACGAGCAGTACTTC; CDR3: CASSLGRDLYEQYF; V: TRBV11-2; J: TRBJ2-7; D: .; size: many
DNA: TGCGCCAGCAGCCAGAGAAACACTGAAGCTTTCTTT; CDR3: CASSQRNTEAFF; V: TRBV4-1; J: TRBJ1-1; D: .; size: many
DNA: TGTGCCAGCAGGGAACAGCCTAATCAGCCCCAGCATTTT; CDR3: CASREQPNQPQHF; V: TRBV12-3/TRBV12-4; J: TRBJ1-5; D: .; size: many
DNA: TGTGCCAGCCGACTAGCTGGTGAGCAGTTCTTC; CDR3: CASRLAGEQFF; V: TRBV12-3/TRBV12-4; J: TRBJ2-1; D: TRBD2; size: many
DNA: TGCAGTGCCACTCAGAGGACTAGCGGGGCAATGACCGGGGAGCTGTTTTTT; CDR3: CSATQRTSGAMTGELFF; V: TRBV20-1; J: TRBJ2-2; D: TRBD2; size: many
DNA: TGTGCCAGCAGTTTGACGGGACAGAGGGACCAGCCCCAGCATTTT; CDR3: CASSLTGQRDQPQHF; V: TRBV12-3/TRBV12-4; J: TRBJ1-5; D: TRBD1; size: .
DNA: TGCGCCAGCAGCTTGGATGCAGGGGCGCGGGTGACTGAAGCTTTCTTT; CDR3: CASSLDAGARVTEAFF; V: TRBV5-1; J: TRBJ1-1; D: .; size: many
DNA: TGTGCCACCAGCAGAGCAGGGTCAGGGGAAGAGACCCAGTACTTC; CDR3: CATSRAGSGEETQYF; V: TRBV15; J: TRBJ2-5; D: .; size: many
DNA: TGTGCCAGTAGTATAGAGGTGTCTAATCAGCCCCAGCATTTT; CDR3: CASSIEVSNQPQHF; V: TRBV19; J: TRBJ1-5; D: .; size: .
DNA: TGTGCCAGCGCCCGCCCCCCCGGGGAGCTGTTTTTT; CDR3: CASARPPGELFF; V: TRBV28; J: TRBJ2-2; D: .; size: many
DNA: TGTGCCAGCAGTGCCCCGACGGGAAACAATCAGCCCCAGCATTTT; CDR3: CASSAPTGNNQPQHF; V: TRBV12-3/TRBV12-4; J: TRBJ1-5; D: .; size: many
DNA: TGTGCCAGCAGACCACTACAGTCGGATACGCAGTATTTT; CDR3: CASRPLQSDTQYF; V: TRBV12-3/TRBV12-4; J: TRBJ2-3; D: .; size: many
DNA: TGTGCCAGCAGCTTGTTCGGACGGTTACAAGAGACCCAGTACTTC; CDR3: CASSLFGRLQETQYF; V: TRBV5-6; J: TRBJ2-5; D: .; size: few
DNA: TGCAGTGCTAGAGCCCCAGCTAATTCACCCCTCCACTTT; CDR3: CSARAPANSPLHF; V: TRBV20-1; J: TRBJ1-6; D: .; size: many
DNA: TGTGCCACCAGTGCCAAGAGGGGGGCAGCTTTCTTT; CDR3: CATSAKRGAAFF; V: TRBV24-1; J: TRBJ1-1; D: .; size: few
DNA: TGTGCCACCAGTGATTTGTGGACAGGGAATGAGCAGTTCTTC; CDR3: CATSDLWTGNEQFF; V: TRBV24-1; J: TRBJ2-1; D: TRBD1; size: many
DNA: TGTGCCAGCAGCCAAGAACCGGGACAGGGCGGTGAAAAACTGTTTTTT; CDR3: CASSQEPGQGGEKLFF; V: TRBV4-2; J: TRBJ1-4; D: TRBD1; size: few
DNA: TGTGCCAGCAGCTTAAATCTAGCGGGAGGGCCTATTGAGCAGTTCTTC; CDR3: CASSLNLAGGPIEQFF; V: TRBV7-6; J: TRBJ2-1; D: TRBD2; size: few
DNA: TGCGCCAGCAGCCAAGACCTGAGATACAATGAGCAGTTCTTC; CDR3: CASSQDLRYNEQFF; V: TRBV4-3; J: TRBJ2-1; D: .; size: .
DNA: TGTGCCAGCAGCCCTGAGCTAGAGACCCAGTACTTC; CDR3: CASSPELETQYF; V: TRBV12-3/TRBV12-4; J: TRBJ2-5; D: .; size: few
DNA: TGTGCCAGCAGCTCATACAGAGAGAACACTGAAGCTTTCTTT; CDR3: CASSSYRENTEAFF; V: TRBV7-2; J: TRBJ1-1; D: .; size: few
DNA: TGCAGTGCTAGAGATTCAGGGTGGCCGAACACCGGGGAGCTGTTTTTT; CDR3: CSARDSGWPNTGELFF; V: TRBV20-1; J: TRBJ2-2; D: .; size: few
DNA: TGTGCCAGCAGTTTAGAGGGGGCCTTTCTCTATGGCTACACCTTC; CDR3: CASSLEGAFLYGYTF; V: TRBV28; J: TRBJ1-2; D: TRBD1; size: many
DNA: TGCAGTGCTAGAGAAAAAACTAGCGGGTCCTACGAGCAGTACTTC; CDR3: CSAREKTSGSYEQYF; V: TRBV20-1; J: TRBJ2-7; D: TRBD2; size: many
DNA: TGCAGTGGGAAGCGGGAGGGTCTTCCCCGGTACAATGAGCAGTTCTTC; CDR3: CSGKREGLPRYNEQFF; V: TRBV20-1; J: TRBJ2-1; D: TRBD2; size: few
DNA: TGCAGTGCTAGAGAGAGGGGCGAGCAGTACTTC; CDR3: CSARERGEQYF; V: TRBV20-1; J: TRBJ2-7; D: .; size: few
DNA: TGTGCCATCATGAAGGCTAGCGGAACCTACGAGCAGTACTTC; CDR3: CAIMKASGTYEQYF; V: TRBV10-3; J: TRBJ2-7; D: TRBD2; size: .
DNA: TGTGCCAGCAGCTCCCGGGCTACGCAAGAGACCCAGTACTTC; CDR3: CASSSRATQETQYF; V: TRBV7-2; J: TRBJ2-5; D: .; size: many
DNA: TGCAGCGTTGAAGATCTAGCGGGGAAGAGCACAGATACGCAGTATTTT; CDR3: CSVEDLAGKSTDTQYF; V: TRBV29-1; J: TRBJ2-3; D: TRBD2; size: many
DNA: TGTGCCAGCAGCCCTCGGGTCTCGAACACCGGGGAGCTGTTTTTT; CDR3: CASSPRVSNTGELFF; V: TRBV7-2; J: TRBJ2-2; D: .; size: many
DNA: TGCAGTGCGTGGGACAGGGGTACTGAAGCTTTCTTT; CDR3: CSAWDRGTEAFF; V: TRBV20-1; J: TRBJ1-1; D: TRBD1; size: few